A selection of T cell receptor beta chains follows, all from one sample in a study of T cells in Graves' hyperthyroidism and ophthalmopathy. TCRdb re-analysed the multiplex PCR reads in MiXCR, keeping a single row per CDR3 protein. The sample contains fewer than 800,000 distinct CDR3 sequences, about 15% of which appear only once. Material: blood. These receptors all stem from a man aged 18 to 35 with Graves' hyperthyroidism. The conserved cysteine and the conserved F or W are not part of the CDR3 here. Size tells how often a clone was seen (once, few, many) or the class of an expanded clone, and some rows leave it out.

v_call clone_size cdr3_aa
TRBV28 - ASISSAGGSYEQY
TRBV28 many ASKPPEEDYGYT
TRBV11-2 - ASSLGWNYGYT
TRBV10-3 - AISLSSRANVLT
TRBV27 - ASSREPTGGFSPLH
TRBV28 few ASSEIQGLAKNIQY
TRBV28 many ASSSTGFAPYEQY
TRBV3-1 - ASSIQGNYGYT
TRBV28 many ASISGHSNQPQH
TRBV12-3/TRBV12-4 many ASSLSGNSYEQY
TRBV4-1 - ASSQGAFRDPKNIQY
TRBV29-1 - SVEHLNYGYT
TRBV24-1 - ATSDLLEVAGAYEQY
TRBV5-6 - ASSTPGQGIREQF
TRBV7-9 - ASSLGQGGKFEQY
TRBV9 - ASSHGRGVDEKLF
TRBV12-3/TRBV12-4 - ASRGASGRPEQF
TRBV7-3 - ASTAPGQKSRLQY
TRBV29-1 few SVDPAGVFEDTQY
TRBV28 once ASTTGTDFNEQF
TRBV12-3/TRBV12-4 many ASSLEDGELF
TRBV7-9 few ASSLVPRSSYNEQL
TRBV28 - ASSLSSTPLNEQF
TRBV7-3 - ASSLGGQHQETQY
TRBV5-1 few ASSLGFGNTEAF
TRBV20-1 - SARDQWALGRTDTQY
TRBV28 many ASSLYRYGYT
TRBV2 many ASSARGTGNTEAF
TRBV30 few AWSRLAGVDTQY
TRBV5-5 many ASSLSPTSGDNEQF
TRBV10-2 - ASSGLRSADTQY
TRBV15 few ATRQGQGYT
TRBV20-1 many SARETVNTEAF
TRBV6-5 few ASSYSTATNEKLF
TRBV28 - ASTFGLAKNIQY
TRBV6-5 many ASSYSPTVRLYEQY
TRBV6-2/TRBV6-3 many ASSHGLAGRRDNEQF
TRBV6-5 - ASSYRGGSNQPQH
TRBV7-6 - ASSLYATAGITGELF
TRBV6-2/TRBV6-3 - ASNSPSSGRPYEQY
TRBV28 many ASRHGTEAF
TRBV6-1 many ASSEPRQIYSNQPQH
TRBV4-1 - ATSVSSYNEQF
TRBV18 many ASSPMAVEQPQH